These 19 T cell receptor beta chains were sequenced from one sample in a study of blood T cell repertoires in COVID-19. Clones were read by immunoSEQ multiplex PCR, and TCRdb kept only the in-frame ones, dropping some. The sample includes 300,000 to 450,000 clones, more than 70% of them seen just once. The sample was PBMCs or T cells enriched from blood (not recorded which). The receptors originated from a man aged 35 to 55 in a cohort exposed to, infected with or recovered from COVID-19 (not recorded which).

The chain employs TRBV21-1 and TRBJ2-7; TRBD2, the table's D call, was not compared with the DNA. TRBV21-1 is noted as a pseudogene. This CDR3 is built from 15 residues. CDR3 in amino acids: CASSKKGGGSYEQYF. In DNA, the CDR3 is TGTGCCAGCAGCAAAAAGGGCGGGGGCTCCTACGAGCAGTACTTC.

The CDR3 region is CASSQGYGRAWYEQYF. As DNA, the CDR3 is TGTGCCAGCAGCCAAGGGTACGGGAGGGCCTGGTACGAGCAGTACTTC. The chain couples TRBV3-1 (or the pseudogene TRBV3-2) to TRBJ2-7; TRBD2 matches at 8 bases. This CDR3 has 16 residues. Germline trimming cut 1 base from V and 4 bases from J; bases unmatched to any gene: 9. Germline-derived CDR1 and CDR2 are LGHDT and YNNKEL (reference sequence).

The chain is built from TRBV29-1 and TRBJ2-7; 7 bases are shared with TRBD1. Per the germline V gene, CDR1 is SQVTM and CDR2 is ANQGSEA. CDR3 length: 11 residues. Trimming cost V 3 bases and J 4 bases; bases outside gene matches: 0. CDR3 bases: TGCAGCGTTGAGACAGGGTACGAGCAGTACTTC. This sequence encodes CSVETGYEQYF.

This sequence joins TRBV5-1 and TRBJ1-1, with D possibly TRBD1 on 6 matching bases. With 4 bases removed from V and 7 bases from J, the gap between germline ends came to 11 bases. This CDR3 is 12 amino acids long. The V gene's germline CDR1 is SGHRS and CDR2 YFSETQ. The CDR3 nucleotides are TGCGCCAGCAGCCATGGACAGAATGAAGCTTTCTTT. Encoded protein: CASSHGQNEAFF.

The chain joins TRBV28 to TRBJ2-2; 8 positions match TRBD1. The CDR3 is made up of 13 amino acids. CDR1 and CDR2 from the germline V gene are MDHEN and SYDVKM. Losses at the gene ends were 7 bases for V and 3 bases for J; bases not matched to a gene: 1. The CDR3 DNA sequence: TGTGCCAGCAAACAGGGGGACACCGGGGAGCTGTTTTTT. This gives the protein CASKQGDTGELFF.

The CDR3 here is CASSQQTSGGETQYF. CDR3 DNA: TGTGCCAGCAGCCAACAGACTAGCGGGGGAGAGACCCAGTACTTC. The chain combines TRBV3-1 (or the pseudogene TRBV3-2) with TRBJ2-5, with 12 bases fitting TRBD2. The CDR3 totals 15 residues. Germline V gene data show CDR1 as LGHDT and CDR2 as YNNKEL (reference sequence). V lost 2 bases, J lost 4 bases, and 2 bases stayed unmatched.

The chain has TRBV7-2 and TRBJ2-3, with 8 bases aligning to TRBD1. Losses at the gene ends were 1 base for V and 6 bases for J; bases not matched to a gene: 18. The CDR3 extends over 19 amino acids. Looked up from germline, CDR1 is SGHTA and CDR2 is FQGNSA. This CDR3 reads CASSLVWRGNAGGSDTQYF. CDR3 nucleotide sequence: TGTGCCAGCAGCTTAGTTTGGAGGGGGAACGCAGGGGGCTCGGATACGCAGTATTTT.

CDR3 nucleotide sequence: TGTGCCTGGAAGGGACTAGCGGGAGTTGATGAGCAGTTCTTC. Encoded protein: CAWKGLAGVDEQFF. This chain links TRBV30 with TRBJ2-1, with 14 nucleotides matching TRBD2. This CDR3 has 14 amino acids. From germline, CDR1 is GTSNPN and CDR2 SVGIG (reference sequence). V trimming: 4 bases; J trimming: 8 bases; junction bases outside the gene matches: 4.

DNA for the CDR3: TGTGCCATCAGTGAGTCGAGGGAAAGATCTAATTCACCCCTCCACTTT. Translation gives CAISESRERSNSPLHF. The V and J genes are TRBV10-3 and TRBJ1-6, with D unclear. Germline CDR1 reads ENHRY; CDR2 reads SYGVKD. The ends were cut back, 0 bases at V and 6 bases at J, with 12 bases in the middle. The CDR3 sequence is 16 residues long.

In its sample, this clone was seen a few times. J is TRBJ1-2 and V is TRBV5-4, with 9 bases that match TRBD1. Germline CDR1 SGHNT, CDR2 YYREEE (reference sequence). The J segment lost 7 bases and the V segment lost 4 bases, leaving 5 bases of the junction unmatched. The CDR3 has 13 residues. CDR3 protein: CASSLDRGSGYTF. Here the CDR3 DNA reads TGTGCCAGCAGCCTTGACAGGGGGTCTGGCTACACCTTC.

The J gene is TRBJ2-3, the V gene TRBV5-1, with D uncertain. Per the germline V gene, CDR1 is SGHRS and CDR2 is YFSETQ. The CDR3 is 14 residues long. The V gene lost 2 bases and the J gene lost 5 bases, with 12 bases spanning the gap. The CDR3 DNA follows: TGCGCCAGCAGCTTCGGTCGTGTCCGAGATACGCAGTATTTT. Translating it yields CASSFGRVRDTQYF.

Regarding this clone: Other DNA variants within this sample encode the same CDR3. In nucleotides, the CDR3 is TGTGCCAGCAGCCGAGGGAATGAAGCTTTCTTT. It codes for CASSRGNEAFF. The V call is TRBV3-1 (or the pseudogene TRBV3-2), the J call TRBJ1-1; no clear D gene. The CDR3 is 11 residues long. Trimming pared 4 bases from V and 7 bases from J, leaving 7 bases between. Germline values: CDR1 LGHDT, CDR2 YNNKEL (reference sequence).

The chain uses TRBV19 and TRBJ2-7; 8 positions match TRBD1. This CDR3 has 12 amino acids. Germline CDR1 and CDR2: LNHDA and SQIVND (reference sequence). V lost 5 bases and J lost 7; bases outside the gene matches: 4. The DNA for the CDR3 is TGTGCCAGTAGTGGACAGGGCGGGGAGCAGTACTTC. Translation: CASSGQGGEQYF. Filled out from reference TRBV19 and TRBJ2-7, the complete variable domain reads DGGITQSPKYLFRKEGQNVTLSCEQNLNHDAMYWYRQDPGQGLRLIYYSQIVNDFQKGDIAEGYSVSREKKESFPLTVTSAQKNPTAFYLCASSGQGGEQYFGPGTRLTVT.

The genes are TRBV5-5 and TRBJ2-7; 8 bases are a match to TRBD1. In germline, CDR1 is SGHKS, CDR2 YYEKEE (reference sequence). V lost 3 bases to trimming and J lost 1 base; unmatched junction nucleotides: 3. The CDR3 contains 14 residues. The CDR3 sequence: CASSSGGASYEQYF. CDR3 sequence (DNA): TGTGCCAGCAGCTCAGGGGGCGCATCCTACGAGCAGTACTTC.

The J gene is TRBJ2-7, the V gene TRBV27; 8 bases fit TRBD1. This CDR3 region has 13 residues. The germline gives CDR1 MNHEY, CDR2 SMNVEV (reference sequence). Losses at the gene ends were 5 bases for V and 8 bases for J; bases not matched to a gene: 8. In nucleotides, the CDR3 is TGTGCCAGCAGTCCTACAGGGGGAGTTAAGCAGTACTTC. This translates into CASSPTGGVKQYF.

This CDR3 reads CASGRRTGGETQYF. The CDR3 DNA reads as TGTGCCAGCGGCCGGAGGACAGGGGGCGAGACCCAGTACTTC. The chain joins TRBV3-1 (or the pseudogene TRBV3-2) to TRBJ2-5, with 11 bases that match TRBD1. The CDR3 runs to 14 residues. Germline CDR1 is LGHDT and CDR2 is YNNKEL (reference sequence). V shed 8 bases and J 5 bases; nucleotides not matched to a gene: 7.

The chain combines TRBV2 with TRBJ1-2, with 8 bases aligning to TRBD1. The CDR3 has 14 residues. V was pared by 8 bases and J by 4 bases, with 9 bases of the junction left unmatched. The germline gives CDR1 SNHLY, CDR2 FYNNEI. Here the CDR3 reads CASWTGYESYGYTF. DNA of the CDR3: TGTGCCAGCTGGACAGGGTACGAGAGCTATGGCTACACCTTC.

In this sample, this clone turned up once. V gene TRBV27 combines with J gene TRBJ2-1, with 10 bases aligning to TRBD2. J was trimmed by 8 bases and V by 4 bases; bases with no gene match: 5. The germline V gene has CDR1 MNHEY and CDR2 SMNVEV (reference sequence). CDR3 length: 14 amino acids. The CDR3 coding sequence is TGTGCCAGCAGTTATCTAGCGGGAGAGCATGAGCAGTTCTTC. Its protein is CASSYLAGEHEQFF.

The chain employs TRBV28 and TRBJ2-7; a weak D match, TRBD1 (6 bases). The CDR3 contains 13 residues. The ends were cut back, 7 bases at V and 5 bases at J, with 15 bases in the middle. The germline V gene encodes CDR1 MDHEN and CDR2 SYDVKM. CDR3 protein: CASTGPGVDEQYF. The CDR3, as DNA: TGTGCCAGCACGGGTCCAGGGGTTGACGAGCAGTACTTC.